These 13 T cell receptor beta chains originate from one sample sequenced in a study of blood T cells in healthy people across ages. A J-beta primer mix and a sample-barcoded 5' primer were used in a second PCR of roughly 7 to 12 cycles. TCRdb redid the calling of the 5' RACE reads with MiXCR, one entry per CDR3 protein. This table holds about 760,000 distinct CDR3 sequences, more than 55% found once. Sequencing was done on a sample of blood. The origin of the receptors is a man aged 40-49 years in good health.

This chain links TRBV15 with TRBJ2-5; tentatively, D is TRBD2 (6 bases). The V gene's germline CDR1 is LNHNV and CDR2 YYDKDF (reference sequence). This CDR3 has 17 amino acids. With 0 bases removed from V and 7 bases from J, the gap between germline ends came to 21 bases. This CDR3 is CATSRDLAGPLRGTQYF. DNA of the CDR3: TGTGCCACCAGCAGAGATCTGGCGGGGCCCCTTCGGGGGACCCAGTACTTC.

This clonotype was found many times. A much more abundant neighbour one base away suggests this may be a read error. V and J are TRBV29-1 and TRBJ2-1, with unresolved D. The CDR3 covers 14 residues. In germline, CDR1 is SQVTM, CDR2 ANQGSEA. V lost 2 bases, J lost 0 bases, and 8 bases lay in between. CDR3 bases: TGCAGCGTTGAAAGCGAGAACTCCTACAATGAGCAGTTCTTC. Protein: CSVESENSYNEQFF.

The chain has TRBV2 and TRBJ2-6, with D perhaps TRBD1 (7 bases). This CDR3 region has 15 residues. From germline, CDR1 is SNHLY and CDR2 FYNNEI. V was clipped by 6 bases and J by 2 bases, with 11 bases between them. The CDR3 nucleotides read TGTGCCAGCAGGCAGGGGGGACCTGGGGCCAACGTCCTGACTTTC. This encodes CASRQGGPGANVLTF.

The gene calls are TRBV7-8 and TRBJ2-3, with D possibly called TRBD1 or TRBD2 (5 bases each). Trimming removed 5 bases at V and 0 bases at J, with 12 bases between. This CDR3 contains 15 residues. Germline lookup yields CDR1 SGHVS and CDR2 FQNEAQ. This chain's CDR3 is CASSRDPRSTDTQYF. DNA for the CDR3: TGTGCCAGCAGCCGGGACCCCCGGAGCACAGATACGCAGTATTTT.

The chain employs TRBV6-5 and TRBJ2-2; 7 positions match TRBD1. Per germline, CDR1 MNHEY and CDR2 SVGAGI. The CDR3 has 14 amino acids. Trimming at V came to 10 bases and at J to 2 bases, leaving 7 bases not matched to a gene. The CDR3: CATIGTVNTGELFF. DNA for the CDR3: TGTGCCACTATAGGGACAGTTAACACCGGGGAGCTGTTTTTT.

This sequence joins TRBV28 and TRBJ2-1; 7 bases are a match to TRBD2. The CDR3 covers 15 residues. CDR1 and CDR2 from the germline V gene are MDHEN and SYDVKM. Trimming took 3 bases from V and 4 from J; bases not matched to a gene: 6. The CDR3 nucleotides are TGTGCCAGCAGTTTGGGCGGGGACTATTACAATGAGCAGTTCTTC. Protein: CASSLGGDYYNEQFF.

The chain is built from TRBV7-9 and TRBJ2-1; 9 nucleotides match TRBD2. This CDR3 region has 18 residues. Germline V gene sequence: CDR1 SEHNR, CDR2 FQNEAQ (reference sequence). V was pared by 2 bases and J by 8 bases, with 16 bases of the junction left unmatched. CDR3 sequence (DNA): TGTGCCAGCAGCTTAAAGTTTCGCCTAGCGGGAAATATTGATGAGCAGTTCTTC. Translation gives CASSLKFRLAGNIDEQFF.

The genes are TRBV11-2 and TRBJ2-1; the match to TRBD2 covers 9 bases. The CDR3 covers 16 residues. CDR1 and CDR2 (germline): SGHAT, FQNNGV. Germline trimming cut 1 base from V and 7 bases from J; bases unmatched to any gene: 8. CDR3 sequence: CASSLVTAGGRNEQFF. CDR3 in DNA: TGTGCCAGCAGCTTAGTCACAGCGGGAGGTCGGAATGAGCAGTTCTTC. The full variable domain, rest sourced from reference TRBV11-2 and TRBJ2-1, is EAGVAQSPRYKIIEKRQSVAFWCNPISGHATLYWYQQILGQGPKLLIQFQNNGVVDDSQLPKDRFSAERLKGVDSTLKIQPAKLEDSAVYLCASSLVTAGGRNEQFFGPGTRLTVL.

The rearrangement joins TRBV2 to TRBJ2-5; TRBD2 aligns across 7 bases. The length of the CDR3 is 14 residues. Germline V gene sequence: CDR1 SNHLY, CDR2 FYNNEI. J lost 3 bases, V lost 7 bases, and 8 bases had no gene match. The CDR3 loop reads CASTVSGGKETQYF. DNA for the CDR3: TGTGCCAGCACAGTCTCCGGGGGGAAAGAGACCCAGTACTTC.

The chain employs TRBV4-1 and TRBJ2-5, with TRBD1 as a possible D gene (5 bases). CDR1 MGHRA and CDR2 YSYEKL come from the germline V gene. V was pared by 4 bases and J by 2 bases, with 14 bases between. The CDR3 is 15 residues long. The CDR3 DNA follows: TGCGCCAGCAGCCTCCAAGGAACAGGACAAGAGACCCAGTACTTC. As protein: CASSLQGTGQETQYF.

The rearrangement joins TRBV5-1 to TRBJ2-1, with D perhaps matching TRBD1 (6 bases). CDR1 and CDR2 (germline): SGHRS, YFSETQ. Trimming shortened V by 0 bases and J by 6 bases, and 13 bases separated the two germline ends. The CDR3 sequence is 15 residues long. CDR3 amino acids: CASSLGPGDGNEQFF. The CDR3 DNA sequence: TGCGCCAGCAGCTTGGGGCCAGGGGATGGCAATGAGCAGTTCTTC.

CDR3 residues: CASSYTGTFNQPQHF. CDR3 sequence (DNA): TGCGCCAGCAGCTACACCGGGACCTTCAATCAGCCCCAGCATTTT. This sequence joins TRBV5-1 and TRBJ1-5, with D possibly TRBD1 on 5 matching bases. There are 15 residues in the CDR3. V gave up 3 bases and J gave up 3 bases, with 13 bases separating them. From germline, CDR1 is SGHRS and CDR2 YFSETQ. Together with reference TRBV5-1 and TRBJ1-5, the CDR3 gives the full variable domain: KAGVTQTPRYLIKTRGQQVTLSCSPISGHRSVSWYQQTPGQGLQFLFEYFSETQRNKGNFPGRFSGRQFSNSRSEMNVSTLELGDSALYLCASSYTGTFNQPQHFGDGTRLSIL.

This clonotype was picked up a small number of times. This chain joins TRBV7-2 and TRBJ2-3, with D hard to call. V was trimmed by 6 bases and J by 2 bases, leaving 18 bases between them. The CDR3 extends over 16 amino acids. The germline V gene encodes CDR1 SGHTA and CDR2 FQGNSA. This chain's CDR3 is CASSPRANSHTDTQYF. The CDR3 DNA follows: TGTGCCAGCAGTCCTAGGGCCAATTCCCACACAGATACGCAGTATTTT.